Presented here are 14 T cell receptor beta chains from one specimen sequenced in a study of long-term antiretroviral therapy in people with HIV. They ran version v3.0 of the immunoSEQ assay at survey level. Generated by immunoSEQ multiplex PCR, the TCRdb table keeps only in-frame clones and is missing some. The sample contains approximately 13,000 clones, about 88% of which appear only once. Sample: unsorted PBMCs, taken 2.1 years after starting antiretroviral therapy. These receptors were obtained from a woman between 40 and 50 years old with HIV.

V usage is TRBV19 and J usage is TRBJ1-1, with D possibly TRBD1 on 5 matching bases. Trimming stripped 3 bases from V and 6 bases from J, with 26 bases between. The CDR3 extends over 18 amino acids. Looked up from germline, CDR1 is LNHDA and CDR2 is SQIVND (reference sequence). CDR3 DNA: TGTGCCAGTAGTATCACACCCAGAACCGTTGGGCAGGGTGCTGAAGCTTTCTTT. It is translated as CASSITPRTVGQGAEAFF.

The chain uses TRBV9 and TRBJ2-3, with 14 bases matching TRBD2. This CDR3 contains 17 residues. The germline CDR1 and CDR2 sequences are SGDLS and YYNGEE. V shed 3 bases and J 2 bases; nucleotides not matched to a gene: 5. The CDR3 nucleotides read TGTGCCAGCAGCGGATGGACTAGCGGGGGGTCCACAGATACGCAGTATTTT. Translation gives CASSGWTSGGSTDTQYF.

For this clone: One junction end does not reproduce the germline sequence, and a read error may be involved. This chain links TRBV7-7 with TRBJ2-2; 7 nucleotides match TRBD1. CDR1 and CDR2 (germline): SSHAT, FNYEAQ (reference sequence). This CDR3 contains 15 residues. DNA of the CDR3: TGTGCTAGCAGCTTAGACAGGGTCGGGACCGGGGAGCTGTTTTTT. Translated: CASSLDRVGTGELFF.

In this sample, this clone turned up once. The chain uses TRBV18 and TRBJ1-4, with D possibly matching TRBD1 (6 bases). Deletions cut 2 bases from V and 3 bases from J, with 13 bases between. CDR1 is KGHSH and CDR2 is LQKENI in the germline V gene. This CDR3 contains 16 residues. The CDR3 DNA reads TGTGCCAGCTCACCAGAAGCACAGGGCCCTAATGAAAAACTGTTTTTT. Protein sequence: CASSPEAQGPNEKLFF.

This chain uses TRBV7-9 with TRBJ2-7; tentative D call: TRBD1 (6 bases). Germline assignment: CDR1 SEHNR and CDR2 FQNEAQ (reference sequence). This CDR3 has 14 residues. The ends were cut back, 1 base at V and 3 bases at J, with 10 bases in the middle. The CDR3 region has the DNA TGTGCCAGCAGCTTAGATCAAGGGGGCTACGAGCAGTACTTC. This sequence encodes CASSLDQGGYEQYF.

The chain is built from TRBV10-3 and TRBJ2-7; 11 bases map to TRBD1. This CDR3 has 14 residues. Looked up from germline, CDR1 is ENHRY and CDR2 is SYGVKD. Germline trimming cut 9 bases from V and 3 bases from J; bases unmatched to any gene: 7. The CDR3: CAIHPGQGDYEQYF. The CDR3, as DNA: TGTGCCATTCACCCGGGACAGGGGGACTACGAGCAGTACTTC.

CDR3 DNA sequence: TGTGCCAGCAGTTCTGGACCTTTTGGCGAGCAGTACTTC. Residues: CASSSGPFGEQYF. V and J are TRBV6-5 and TRBJ2-7; D gene ambiguous. Germline V CDR1 and CDR2: MNHEY, SVGAGI. V was pared by 4 bases and J by 6 bases, with 13 bases between. The CDR3 spans 13 residues.

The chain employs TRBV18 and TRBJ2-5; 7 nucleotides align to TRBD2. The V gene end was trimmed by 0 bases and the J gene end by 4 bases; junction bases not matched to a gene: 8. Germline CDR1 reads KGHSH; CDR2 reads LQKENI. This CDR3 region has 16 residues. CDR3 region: CASSPPGVASGETQYF. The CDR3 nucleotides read TGTGCCAGCTCACCACCGGGGGTGGCTAGCGGAGAGACCCAGTACTTC.

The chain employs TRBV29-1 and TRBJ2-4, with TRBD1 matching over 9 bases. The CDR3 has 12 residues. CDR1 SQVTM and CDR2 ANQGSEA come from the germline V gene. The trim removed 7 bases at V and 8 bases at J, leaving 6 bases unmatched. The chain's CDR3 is CSGGTGIDIQYF. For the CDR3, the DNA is TGCAGCGGAGGGACAGGGATCGACATTCAGTACTTC.

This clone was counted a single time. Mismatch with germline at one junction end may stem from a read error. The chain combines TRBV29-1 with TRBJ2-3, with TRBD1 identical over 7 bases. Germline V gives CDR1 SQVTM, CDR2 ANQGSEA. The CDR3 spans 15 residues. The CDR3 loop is CSVQETGSSTDTQYF. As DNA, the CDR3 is TGCAGCGTTCAAGAGACAGGGTCGAGCACAGATACGCAGTATTTT.

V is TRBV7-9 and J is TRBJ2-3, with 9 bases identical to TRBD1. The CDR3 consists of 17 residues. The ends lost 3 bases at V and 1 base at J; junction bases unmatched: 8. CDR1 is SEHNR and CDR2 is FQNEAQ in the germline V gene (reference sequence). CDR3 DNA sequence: TGTGCCAGCAGCTTCCGCCGCCGGGACAGGGGCACAGATACGCAGTATTTT. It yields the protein CASSFRRRDRGTDTQYF. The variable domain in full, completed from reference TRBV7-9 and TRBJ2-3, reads DTGVSQNPRHKITKRGQNVTFRCDPISEHNRLYWYRQTLGQGPEFLTYFQNEAQLEKSRLLSDRFSAERPKGSFSTLEIQRTEQGDSAMYLCASSFRRRDRGTDTQYFGPGTRLTVL.

CDR3 nucleotides: TGTGCCAGCACAAACACCGGGACAGGGGTCGCTTTCTTT. This encodes CASTNTGTGVAFF. The V call is TRBV6-1, the J call TRBJ1-1, with TRBD1 identical over 10 bases. V trimming: 7 bases; J trimming: 11 bases; junction bases outside the gene matches: 10. This CDR3 has 13 residues. Per the germline V gene, CDR1 is MNHNS and CDR2 is SASEGT.

The CDR3 here is CATVPGTKDFSREQFF. The CDR3 nucleotides are TGTGCCACCGTACCAGGGACAAAGGATTTTTCCCGTGAGCAGTTCTTC. The chain has TRBV5-4 and TRBJ2-1; TRBD1 might be the D (6 bases). Germline V CDR1 and CDR2: SGHNT, YYREEE (reference sequence). There are 16 residues in the CDR3. The ends were cut back, 9 bases at V and 9 bases at J, with 28 bases in the middle.

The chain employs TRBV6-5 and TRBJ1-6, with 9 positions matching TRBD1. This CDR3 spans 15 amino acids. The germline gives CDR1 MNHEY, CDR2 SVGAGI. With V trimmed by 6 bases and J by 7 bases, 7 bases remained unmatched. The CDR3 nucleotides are TGTGCCAGCAGGGATACCGGGACAGGGAATTCACCCCTCCACTTT. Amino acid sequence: CASRDTGTGNSPLHF.